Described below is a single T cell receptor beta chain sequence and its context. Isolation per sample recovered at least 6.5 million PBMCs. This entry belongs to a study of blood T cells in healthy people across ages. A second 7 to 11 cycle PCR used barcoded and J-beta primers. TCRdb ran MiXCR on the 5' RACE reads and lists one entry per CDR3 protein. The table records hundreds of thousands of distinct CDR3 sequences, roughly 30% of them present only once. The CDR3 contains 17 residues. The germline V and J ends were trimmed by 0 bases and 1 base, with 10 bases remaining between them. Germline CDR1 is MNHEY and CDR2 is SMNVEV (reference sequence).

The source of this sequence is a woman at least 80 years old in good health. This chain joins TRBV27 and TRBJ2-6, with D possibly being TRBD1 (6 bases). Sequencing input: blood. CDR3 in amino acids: CASSLSQGESGANVLTF. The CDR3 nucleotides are TGTGCCAGCAGTTTATCACAGGGCGAGTCTGGGGCCAACGTCCTGACTTTC.